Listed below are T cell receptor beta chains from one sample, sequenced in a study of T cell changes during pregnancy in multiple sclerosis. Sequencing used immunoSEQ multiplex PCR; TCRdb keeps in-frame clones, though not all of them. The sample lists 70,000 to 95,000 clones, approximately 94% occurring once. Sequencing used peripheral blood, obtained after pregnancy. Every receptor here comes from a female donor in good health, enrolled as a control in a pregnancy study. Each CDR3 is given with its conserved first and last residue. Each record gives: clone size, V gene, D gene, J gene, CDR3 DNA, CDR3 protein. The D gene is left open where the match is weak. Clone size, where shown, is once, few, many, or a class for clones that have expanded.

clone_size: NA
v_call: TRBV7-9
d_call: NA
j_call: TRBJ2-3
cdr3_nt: TGTGCCAGCACGCCTATGAGCACAGATACGCAGTATTTT
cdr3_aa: CASTPMSTDTQYF

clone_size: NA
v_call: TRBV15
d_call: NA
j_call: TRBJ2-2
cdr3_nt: TGTGCCACCAGCAGAGAGGTTGCGGTTAGCAGCGGGGAGCTGTTTTTT
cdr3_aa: CATSREVAVSSGELFF

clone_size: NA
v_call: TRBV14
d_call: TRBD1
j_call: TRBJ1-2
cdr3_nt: TGTGCCAGCAGCCAAGTAGACAGGGTCTTTGGCTACACCTTC
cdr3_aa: CASSQVDRVFGYTF

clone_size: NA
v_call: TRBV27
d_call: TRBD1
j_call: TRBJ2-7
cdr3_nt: TGTGCCAGCAGGTGGACCAGGGGGTCCTACGAGCAGTACTTC
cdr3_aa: CASRWTRGSYEQYF

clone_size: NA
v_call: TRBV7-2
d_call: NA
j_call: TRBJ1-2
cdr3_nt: TGTGCCAGCAGCTTAGTGGCAGTTATCTATGGCTACACCTTC
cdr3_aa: CASSLVAVIYGYTF

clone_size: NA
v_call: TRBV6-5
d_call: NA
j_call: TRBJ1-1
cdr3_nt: TGTGCCAGCAGTTACGTTCGGGGTACTGAAGCTTTCTTT
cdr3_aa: CASSYVRGTEAFF

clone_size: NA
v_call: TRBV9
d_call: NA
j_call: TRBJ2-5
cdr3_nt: TGTGCCAGCAGCGCCGGAGAAGAGACCCAGTACTTC
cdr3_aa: CASSAGEETQYF

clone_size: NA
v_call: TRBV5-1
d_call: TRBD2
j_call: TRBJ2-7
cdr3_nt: TGCGCCAGCACCGGGGGGGCGGGGGCCCTTTCCTACGAGCAGTACTTC
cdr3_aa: CASTGGAGALSYEQYF

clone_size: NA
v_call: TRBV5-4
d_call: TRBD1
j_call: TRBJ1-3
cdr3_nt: TGTGCCAGCAGCCCGCCAGGGGGCTCGGCTGGAAACACCATATATTTT
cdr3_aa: CASSPPGGSAGNTIYF

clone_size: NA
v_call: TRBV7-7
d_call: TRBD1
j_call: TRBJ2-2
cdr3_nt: TGTGCTAGCAGCCTAGGACAGGGAACCGGGGAGCTGTTTTTT
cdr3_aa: CASSLGQGTGELFF

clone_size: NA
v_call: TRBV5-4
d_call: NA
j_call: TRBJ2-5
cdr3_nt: TGTGCCAGCAGCCCGAGGGGCCAGGGAGGAGTTCAAGAGACCCAGTACTTC
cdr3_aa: CASSPRGQGGVQETQYF

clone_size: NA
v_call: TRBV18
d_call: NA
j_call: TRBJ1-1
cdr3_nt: TGTGCCAGCTCACCAGGGCTCGGAAGTCGCCAAGGCGAAGCTTTCTTT
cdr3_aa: CASSPGLGSRQGEAFF

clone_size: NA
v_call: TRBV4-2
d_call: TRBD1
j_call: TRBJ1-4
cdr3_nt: TGTGCCAGCAGCCAAGATGGGGGCCCGGACAGGGACAAACTGTTTTTT
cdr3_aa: CASSQDGGPDRDKLFF

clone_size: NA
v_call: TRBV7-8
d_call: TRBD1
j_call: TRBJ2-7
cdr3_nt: TGTGCCAGCAGCGCGGGACAGGGGGCCTCCTACGAGCAGTACTTC
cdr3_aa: CASSAGQGASYEQYF

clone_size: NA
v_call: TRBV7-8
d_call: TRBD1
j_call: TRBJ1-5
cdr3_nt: TGTGCCAGCAGCTCCGGGACAGGTTACCAGCCCCAGCATTTT
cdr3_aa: CASSSGTGYQPQHF

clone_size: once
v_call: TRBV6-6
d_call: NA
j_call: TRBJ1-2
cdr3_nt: TGTGCCAGCAGACCAGGACAACTTTATGGCTACACCTTC
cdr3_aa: CASRPGQLYGYTF

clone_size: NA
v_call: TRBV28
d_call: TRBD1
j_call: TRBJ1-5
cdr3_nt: TGTGCCAGCAGTCCACAGACAGGGGGCAATCAGCCCCAGCATTTT
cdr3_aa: CASSPQTGGNQPQHF

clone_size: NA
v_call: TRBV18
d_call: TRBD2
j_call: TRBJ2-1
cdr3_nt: TGTGCCAGCTCACCCCGGGCTGCGGGAGATCCCAATGAGCAGTTCTTC
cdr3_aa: CASSPRAAGDPNEQFF

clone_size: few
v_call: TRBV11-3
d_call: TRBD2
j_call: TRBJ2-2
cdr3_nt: TGTGCCAGCAGCTTAGATGGGACTAGCGGGGTCACCGGGGAGCTGTTTTTT
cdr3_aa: CASSLDGTSGVTGELFF

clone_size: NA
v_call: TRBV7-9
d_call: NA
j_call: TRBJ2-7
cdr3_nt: TGTGCCAGCAGCTTAGCGCCCGGACTTAGCTACGAGCAGTACTTC
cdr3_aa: CASSLAPGLSYEQYF

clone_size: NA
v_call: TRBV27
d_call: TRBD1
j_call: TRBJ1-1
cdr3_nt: TGTGCCAGCAGTTCAGGGGGCTTCACTGAAGCTTTCTTT
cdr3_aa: CASSSGGFTEAFF

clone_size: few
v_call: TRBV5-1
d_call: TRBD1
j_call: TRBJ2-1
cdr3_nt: TGCGCCAGCAGGGTGGGGGTGGGGACAGGGAGTTACAATGAGCAGTTCTTC
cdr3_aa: CASRVGVGTGSYNEQFF

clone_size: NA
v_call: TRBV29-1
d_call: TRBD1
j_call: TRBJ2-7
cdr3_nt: TGCAGCGTTCTTGACAGGGGGGATTCCTACGAGCAGTACTTC
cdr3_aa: CSVLDRGDSYEQYF

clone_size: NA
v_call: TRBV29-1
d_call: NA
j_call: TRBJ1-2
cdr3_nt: TGCAGCGCCGCCCAACAGGGACCGACCTATGGCTACACCTTC
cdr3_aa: CSAAQQGPTYGYTF

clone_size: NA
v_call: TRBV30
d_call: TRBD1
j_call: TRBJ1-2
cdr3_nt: TGTGCCTGGGGTGCCGGGACAGGGGGTGGCTATGGCTACACCTTC
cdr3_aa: CAWGAGTGGGYGYTF

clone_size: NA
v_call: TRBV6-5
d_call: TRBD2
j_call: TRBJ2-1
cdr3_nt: TGTGCCAGCAGTACCGGGACTAGGGTCAATGAGCAGTTCTTC
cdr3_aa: CASSTGTRVNEQFF

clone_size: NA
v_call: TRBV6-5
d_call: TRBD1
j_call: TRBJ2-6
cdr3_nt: TGTGCCACCAGGACAGGGTTTGGGGCCAACGTCCTGACTTTC
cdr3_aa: CATRTGFGANVLTF

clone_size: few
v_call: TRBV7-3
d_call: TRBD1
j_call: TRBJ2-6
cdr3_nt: TGTGCCAGTGGGACAGGGGGCCACTCTGGGGCCAACGTCCTGACTTTC
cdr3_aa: CASGTGGHSGANVLTF

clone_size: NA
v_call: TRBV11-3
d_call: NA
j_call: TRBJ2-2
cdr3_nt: TGTGCCAGCAGCTTAGTCCGGGCCGGGGAGCTGTTTTTT
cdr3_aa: CASSLVRAGELFF

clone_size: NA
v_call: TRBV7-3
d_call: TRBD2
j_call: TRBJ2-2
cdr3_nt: TGTGCCAGCAGCATAGCAGTAGCGGGGTCCATGGGGGAGCTGTTTTTT
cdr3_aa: CASSIAVAGSMGELFF

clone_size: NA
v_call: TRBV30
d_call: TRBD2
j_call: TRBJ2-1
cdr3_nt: TGTGCCTGGAGCGGGAGGAATGAGCAGTTCTTC
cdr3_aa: CAWSGRNEQFF

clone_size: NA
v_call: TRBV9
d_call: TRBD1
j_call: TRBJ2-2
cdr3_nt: TGTGCCAGCACCCCCGGGACAGGGTTCACCGGGGAGCTGTTTTTT
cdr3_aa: CASTPGTGFTGELFF

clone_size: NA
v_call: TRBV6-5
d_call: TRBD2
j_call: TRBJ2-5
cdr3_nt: TGTGCCAGTGGGTACGGGGGGGCCTGGGAGACCCAGTACTTC
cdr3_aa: CASGYGGAWETQYF

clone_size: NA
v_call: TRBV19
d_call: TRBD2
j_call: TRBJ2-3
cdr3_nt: TGTGCCAGTAGCCAAGCGGGGGGAGGCACAGATACGCAGTATTTT
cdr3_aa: CASSQAGGGTDTQYF

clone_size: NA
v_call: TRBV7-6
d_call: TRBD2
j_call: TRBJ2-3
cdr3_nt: TGTGCCAGCAGCCCTGGGACTAGCGCCTTCACAGATACGCAGTATTTT
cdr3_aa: CASSPGTSAFTDTQYF

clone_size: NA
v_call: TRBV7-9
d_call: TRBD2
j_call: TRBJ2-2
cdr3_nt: TGTGCCAGCAGCTCCCTAAAGGCGCTAGCGGGAGCGACCGGGGAGCTGTTTTTT
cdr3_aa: CASSSLKALAGATGELFF

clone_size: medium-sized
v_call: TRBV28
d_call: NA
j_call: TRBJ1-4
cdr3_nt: TGTGCCAGCAGCAGGGCTATGACAAGTGAAAAACTGTTTTTT
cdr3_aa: CASSRAMTSEKLFF

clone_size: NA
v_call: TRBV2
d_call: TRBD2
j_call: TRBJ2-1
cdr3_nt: TGTGCCAGCAACGCTCCGGAGCGGGGTTCCTACAATGAGCAGTTCTTC
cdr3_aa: CASNAPERGSYNEQFF

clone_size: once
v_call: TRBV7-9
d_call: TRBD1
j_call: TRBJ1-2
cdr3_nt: TGTGCCAGCAGCTTATGGGACAGGGCTAACTATGGCTACACCTTC
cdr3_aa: CASSLWDRANYGYTF

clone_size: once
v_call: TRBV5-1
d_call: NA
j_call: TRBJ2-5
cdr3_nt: TGCGCCAGCTCGGGGGGCGGTTTCCCACAAGAGACCCAGTACTTC
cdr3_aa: CASSGGGFPQETQYF

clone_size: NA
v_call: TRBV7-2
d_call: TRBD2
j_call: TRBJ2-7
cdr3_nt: TGTGCCAGCAGCCTCAGGACTAGCGGGGGGTTCTCCTACGAGCAGTACTTC
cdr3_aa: CASSLRTSGGFSYEQYF

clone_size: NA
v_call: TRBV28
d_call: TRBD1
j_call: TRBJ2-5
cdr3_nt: TGTGCCAGCAGTTTGGCAGGGGGCGAGACCCAGTACTTC
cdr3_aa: CASSLAGGETQYF

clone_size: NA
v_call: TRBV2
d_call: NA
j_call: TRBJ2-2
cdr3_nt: TGTGCCAGCTCAGGGCAAGGGGACGGGGAGCTGTTTTTT
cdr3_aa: CASSGQGDGELFF

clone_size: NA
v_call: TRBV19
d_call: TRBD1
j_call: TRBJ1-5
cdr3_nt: TGTGCCAGTAGTATAGGGGGACAGGGGCCCCTGACCCAGCATTTT
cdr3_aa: CASSIGGQGPLTQHF

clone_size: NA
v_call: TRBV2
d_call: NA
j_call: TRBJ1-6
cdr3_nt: TGTGCCAGCACGGGGGGGGCTGATAATTCACCCCTCCACTTT
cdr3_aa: CASTGGADNSPLHF

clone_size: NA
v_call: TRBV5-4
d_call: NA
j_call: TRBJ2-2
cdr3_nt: TGTGCCAGCAGCTTGGTGGCGGCCGCCGGGGAGCTGTTTTTT
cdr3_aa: CASSLVAAAGELFF

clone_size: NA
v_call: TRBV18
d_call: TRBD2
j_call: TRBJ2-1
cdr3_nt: TGTGCCAGCTCACTGGGACTAGCGGGAGGTCGGGAGCAGTTCTTC
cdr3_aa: CASSLGLAGGREQFF

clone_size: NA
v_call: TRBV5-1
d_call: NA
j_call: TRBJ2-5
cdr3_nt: TGCGCCAGCAGCTTGGGCGGCAGGGGCCCGGAGACCCAGTACTTC
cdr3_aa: CASSLGGRGPETQYF